This T cell receptor beta chain was captured by sequencing in a study of OX40 agonist ivuxolimab in advanced cancers. With V trimmed by 7 bases and J by 3 bases, 13 bases remained unmatched. This CDR3 has 15 residues. CDR1 GTSNPN and CDR2 SVGIG come from the germline V gene (reference sequence). The protocol was immunoSEQ multiplex PCR, while the TCRdb copy is restricted to in-frame clones and leaves out a portion. The data hold under 100,000 clones, with around 93% observed a single time. The receptor's source is an adult with an advanced solid tumor such as melanoma, head and neck, liver or kidney cancer. V and J are TRBV30 and TRBJ2-3; TRBD2 matches at 7 bases. Sequencing used CD4+ or CD8+ T cells sorted from blood, obtained in a trial of the OX40 agonist ivuxolimab. This CDR3 reads CASSSRTRLTDTQYF. The DNA for the CDR3 is TGTGCCTCCTCCTCCCGGACTAGACTGACAGATACGCAGTATTTT.